Described below is a single T cell receptor beta chain sequence and its context. Its matching antigen is unknown. The sample's time point: pretreatment peripheral blood. Between the trimmed V and J ends, which lost 4 bases and 6 bases, there was a span of 16 bases. From germline, CDR1 is SGDLS and CDR2 YYNGEE. There are 15 residues in the CDR3. The sample comes from a study of PD-L1 blockade in urothelial cancer. Across the whole study: Blood was tested 3 weeks (second dose) and 6 weeks into treatment. Study outcomes and limitations: Stronger expansion of tumor-associated clones in blood at 3 weeks distinguished durable-benefit patients.

Sequencing was performed with immunoSEQ multiplex PCR; in TCRdb, only in-frame clones are kept and a portion is missing. The top ten clones hold around 3.2% of a sample with 60,000 or so clones, around 81% of them seen once. The sample here was PBMCs, taken around atezolizumab (anti-PD-L1) treatment. The chain uses TRBV9 and TRBJ2-2; possibly TRBD1 for D (5 bases). The sequence derives from a man in his 70s with urothelial cancer. The CDR3 loop is CASSIRQTGPGELFF. The CDR3 coding sequence is TGTGCCAGCAGCATTCGACAGACTGGACCCGGGGAGCTGTTTTTT.